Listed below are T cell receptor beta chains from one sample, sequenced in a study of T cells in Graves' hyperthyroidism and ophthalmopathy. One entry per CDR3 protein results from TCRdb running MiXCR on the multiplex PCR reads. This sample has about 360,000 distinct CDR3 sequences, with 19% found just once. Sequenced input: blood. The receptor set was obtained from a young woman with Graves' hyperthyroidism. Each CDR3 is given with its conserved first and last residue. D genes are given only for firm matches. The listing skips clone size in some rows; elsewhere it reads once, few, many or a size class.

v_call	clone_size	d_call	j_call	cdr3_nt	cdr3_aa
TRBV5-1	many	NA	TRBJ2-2	TGCGCCAGCACCCCGGGCGTGTCCCACGGGGAGCTGTTTTTT	CASTPGVSHGELFF
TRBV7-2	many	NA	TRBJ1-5	TGTGCCAGCAGCCCACAAGGACAGTCCGGTCAGCCCCAGCATTTT	CASSPQGQSGQPQHF
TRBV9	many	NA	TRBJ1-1	TGTGCCAGCAGCGCCCCTAGGACTGAAGCTTTCTTT	CASSAPRTEAFF
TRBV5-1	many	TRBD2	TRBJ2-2	TGCGCCAGCAGCTTGGATCTGACTAGCGGGGGGCCCAACACCGGGGAGCTGTTTTTT	CASSLDLTSGGPNTGELFF
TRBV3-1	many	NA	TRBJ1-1	TGTGCCAGCAGCCAAGTCCCGGGAATGAACACTGAAGCTTTCTTT	CASSQVPGMNTEAFF
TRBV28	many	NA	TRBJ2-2	TGTGCCAGCAGCCAATCGGCCCTGCGATTGAACACCGGGGAGCTGTTTTTT	CASSQSALRLNTGELFF
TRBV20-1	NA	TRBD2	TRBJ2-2	TGCAGTGCTAGAGTTCCCATAGCGGGGGGGCCGAGGACCGGGGAGCTGTTTTTT	CSARVPIAGGPRTGELFF
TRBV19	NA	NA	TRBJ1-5	TGTGCCAGTAGTTCGGGGTACCTTGAATATAGCAATCAGCCCCAGCATTTT	CASSSGYLEYSNQPQHF
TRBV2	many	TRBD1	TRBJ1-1	TGTGCCAGCCCAGAGGACAGGGTTTTCACTGAAGCTTTCTTT	CASPEDRVFTEAFF
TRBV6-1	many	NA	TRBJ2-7	TGTGCCAGCGGTCCCGAGGGGTACGAGCAGTACTTC	CASGPEGYEQYF
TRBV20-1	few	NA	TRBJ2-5	TGCAGTGCTAGCCTTGAGACCCAGTACTTC	CSASLETQYF
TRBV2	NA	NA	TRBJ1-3	TGTGCCAGCAGTGGATCCATCTCTGGAAACACCATATATTTT	CASSGSISGNTIYF
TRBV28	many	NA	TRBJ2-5	TGTGCCAGCAGTTTATGGCGGGAGACCCAGTACTTC	CASSLWRETQYF
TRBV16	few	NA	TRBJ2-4	TGTGCCAGCAGCCAATGGGGTGCCAAAAACATTCAGTACTTC	CASSQWGAKNIQYF
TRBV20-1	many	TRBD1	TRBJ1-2	TGCAGTGCTAGAGAAGGGACAGGGGATGGCTACACCTTC	CSAREGTGDGYTF
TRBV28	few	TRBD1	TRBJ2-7	TGTGCCAGCAGTTTGGAATACAGGGGAGAGCAGTACTTC	CASSLEYRGEQYF